Below, one TCR beta chain is given with its context. The antigen is undetermined. TCRdb analysed the reads with MiXCR anew, one entry per CDR3 protein. The top ten hold more than 70% of the sample, which has about 83,000 distinct CDR3 sequences, less than 30% seen once. The record originates from a study of T cell repertoires in cytomegalovirus infection. This specimen consisted of CD8+ T cells from cultured PBMCs, obtained from culture after CMV antigen stimulation. The sequence derives from a human donor in good health (CMV status not recorded). Some clones in this sample may be carry-over from other donors' samples.

CDR3 nucleotide sequence: TGCAGTGCCTGGAGCGGGCCTAGCACAGATACGCAGTATTTT. Protein product: CSAWSGPSTDTQYF. The chain combines TRBV20-1 with TRBJ2-3; TRBD2 is a possible D gene (6 bases). The ends were cut back, 6 bases at V and 0 bases at J, with 13 bases in the middle. Germline values: CDR1 DFQATT, CDR2 SNEGSKA (reference sequence). This CDR3 is 14 amino acids long.